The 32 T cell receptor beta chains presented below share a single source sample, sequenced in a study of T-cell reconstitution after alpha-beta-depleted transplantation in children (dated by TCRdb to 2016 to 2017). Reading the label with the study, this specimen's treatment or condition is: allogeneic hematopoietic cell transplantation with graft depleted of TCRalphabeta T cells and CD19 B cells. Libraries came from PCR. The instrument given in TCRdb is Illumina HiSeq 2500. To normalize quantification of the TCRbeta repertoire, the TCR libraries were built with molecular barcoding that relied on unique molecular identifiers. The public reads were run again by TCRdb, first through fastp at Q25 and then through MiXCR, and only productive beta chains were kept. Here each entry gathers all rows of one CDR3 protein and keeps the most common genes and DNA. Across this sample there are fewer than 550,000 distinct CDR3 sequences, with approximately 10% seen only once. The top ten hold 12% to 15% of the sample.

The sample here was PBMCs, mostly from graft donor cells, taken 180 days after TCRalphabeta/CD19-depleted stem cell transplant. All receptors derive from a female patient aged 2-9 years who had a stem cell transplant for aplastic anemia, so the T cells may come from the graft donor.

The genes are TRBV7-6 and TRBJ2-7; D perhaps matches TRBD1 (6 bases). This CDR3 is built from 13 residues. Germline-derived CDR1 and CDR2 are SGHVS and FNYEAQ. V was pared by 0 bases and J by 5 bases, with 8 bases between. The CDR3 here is CASSLAGADEQYF. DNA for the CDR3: TGTGCCAGCAGCTTAGCGGGGGCCGACGAGCAGTACTTC. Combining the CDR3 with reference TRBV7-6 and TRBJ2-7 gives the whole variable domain GAGVSQSPRYKVTKRGQDVALRCDPISGHVSLYWYRQALGQGPEFLTYFNYEAQQDKSGLPNDRFSAERPEGSISTLTIQRTEQRDSAMYRCASSLAGADEQYFGPGTRLTVT.

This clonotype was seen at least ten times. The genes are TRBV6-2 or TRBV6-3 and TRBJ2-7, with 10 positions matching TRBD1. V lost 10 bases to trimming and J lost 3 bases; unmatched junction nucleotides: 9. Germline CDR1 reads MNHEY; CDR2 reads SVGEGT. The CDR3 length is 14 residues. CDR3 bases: TGTGCCACCTCCTTTGGACAGGGGGACTACGAGCAGTACGTC. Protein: CATSFGQGDYEQYV.

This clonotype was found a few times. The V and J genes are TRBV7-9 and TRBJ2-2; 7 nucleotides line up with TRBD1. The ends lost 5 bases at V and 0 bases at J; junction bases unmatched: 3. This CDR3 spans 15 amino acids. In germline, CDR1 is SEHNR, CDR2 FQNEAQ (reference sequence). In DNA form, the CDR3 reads TGTGCCAGCAGCCAGGACAGGACGAACACCGGGGAGCTGTTTTTT. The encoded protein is CASSQDRTNTGELFF.

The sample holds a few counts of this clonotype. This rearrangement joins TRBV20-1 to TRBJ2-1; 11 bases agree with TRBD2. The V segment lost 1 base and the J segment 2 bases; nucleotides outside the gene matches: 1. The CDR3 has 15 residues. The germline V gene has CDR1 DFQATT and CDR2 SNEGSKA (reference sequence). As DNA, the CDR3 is TGCAGTGCTAGAGGGACTAGCGGGCCCTACAATGAGCAGTTCTTC. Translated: CSARGTSGPYNEQFF.

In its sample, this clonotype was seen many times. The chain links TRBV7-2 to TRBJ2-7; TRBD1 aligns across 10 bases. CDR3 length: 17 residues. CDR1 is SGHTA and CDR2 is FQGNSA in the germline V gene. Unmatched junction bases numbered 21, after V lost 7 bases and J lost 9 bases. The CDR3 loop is CASTIPGQGTHEKGQYF. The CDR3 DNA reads TGTGCCAGCACCATACCGGGACAGGGGACCCATGAGAAAGGGCAGTACTTC.

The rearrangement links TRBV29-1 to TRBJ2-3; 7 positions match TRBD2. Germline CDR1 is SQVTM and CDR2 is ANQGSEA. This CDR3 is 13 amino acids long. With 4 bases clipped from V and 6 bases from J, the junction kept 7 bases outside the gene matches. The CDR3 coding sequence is TGCAGCGTTGGGGAGCGGGGAGGGGATACGCAGTATTTT. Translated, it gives CSVGERGGDTQYF.

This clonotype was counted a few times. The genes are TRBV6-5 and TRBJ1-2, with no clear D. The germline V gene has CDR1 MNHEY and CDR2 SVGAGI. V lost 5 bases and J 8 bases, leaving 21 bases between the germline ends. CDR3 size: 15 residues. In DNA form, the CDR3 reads TGTGCCAGCAGTCACCCAGAAATCACGGGCTCCGGCTACACCTTC. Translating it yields CASSHPEITGSGYTF.

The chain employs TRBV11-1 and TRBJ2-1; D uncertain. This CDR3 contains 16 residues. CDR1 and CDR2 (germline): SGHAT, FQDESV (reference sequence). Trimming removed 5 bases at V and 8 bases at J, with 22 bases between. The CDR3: CASSRWVDVYQDEQFF. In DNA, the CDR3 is TGTGCCAGCAGCCGATGGGTGGATGTTTACCAGGATGAGCAGTTCTTC.

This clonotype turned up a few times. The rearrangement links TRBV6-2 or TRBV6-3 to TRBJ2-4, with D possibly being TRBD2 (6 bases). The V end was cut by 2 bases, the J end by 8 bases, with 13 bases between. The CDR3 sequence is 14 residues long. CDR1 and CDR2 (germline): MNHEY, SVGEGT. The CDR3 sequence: CASSYAEGWYIQYF. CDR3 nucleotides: TGTGCCAGCAGTTACGCGGAGGGGTGGTACATTCAGTACTTC.

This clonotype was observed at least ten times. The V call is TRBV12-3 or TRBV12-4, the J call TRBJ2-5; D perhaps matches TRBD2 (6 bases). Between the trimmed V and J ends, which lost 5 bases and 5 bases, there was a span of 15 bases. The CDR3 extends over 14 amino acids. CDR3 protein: CASSPPGGWETQYF. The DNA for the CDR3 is TGTGCCAGCAGTCCCCCCGGGGGTTGGGAGACCCAGTACTTC.

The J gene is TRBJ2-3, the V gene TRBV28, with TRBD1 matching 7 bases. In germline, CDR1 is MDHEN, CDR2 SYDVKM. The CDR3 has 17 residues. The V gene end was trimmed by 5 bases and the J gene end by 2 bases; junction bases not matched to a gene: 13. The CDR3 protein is CASSPIRTGALTDTQYF. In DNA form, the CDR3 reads TGTGCCAGCAGTCCGATTCGTACAGGGGCACTCACAGATACGCAGTATTTT.

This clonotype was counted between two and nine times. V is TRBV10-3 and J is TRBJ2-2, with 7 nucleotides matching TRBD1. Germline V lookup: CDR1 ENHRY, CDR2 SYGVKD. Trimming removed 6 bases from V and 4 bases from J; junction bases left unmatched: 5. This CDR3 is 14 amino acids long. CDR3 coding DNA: TGTGCCATCAGACGGGACAGTTTCACCGGGGAGCTGTTTTTT. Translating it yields CAIRRDSFTGELFF.

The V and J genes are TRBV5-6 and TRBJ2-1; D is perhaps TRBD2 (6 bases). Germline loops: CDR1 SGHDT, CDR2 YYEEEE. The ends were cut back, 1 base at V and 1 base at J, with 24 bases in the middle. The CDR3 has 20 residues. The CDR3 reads CASSLRASDRRLGSYNEQFF. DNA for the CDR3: TGTGCCAGCAGCTTGCGGGCTAGCGACAGACGCCTAGGGTCCTACAATGAGCAGTTCTTC. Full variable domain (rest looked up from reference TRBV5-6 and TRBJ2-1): DAGVTQSPTHLIKTRGQQVTLRCSPKSGHDTVSWYQQALGQGPQFIFQYYEEEERQRGNFPDRFSGHQFPNYSSELNVNALLLGDSALYLCASSLRASDRRLGSYNEQFFGPGTRLTVL.

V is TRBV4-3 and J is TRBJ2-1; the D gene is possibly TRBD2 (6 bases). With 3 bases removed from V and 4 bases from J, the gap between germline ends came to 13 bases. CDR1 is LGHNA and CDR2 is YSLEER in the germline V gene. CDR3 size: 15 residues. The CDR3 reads CASSQSGLAYNEQFF. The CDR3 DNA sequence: TGCGCCAGCAGCCAGTCGGGTCTAGCGTACAATGAGCAGTTCTTC.

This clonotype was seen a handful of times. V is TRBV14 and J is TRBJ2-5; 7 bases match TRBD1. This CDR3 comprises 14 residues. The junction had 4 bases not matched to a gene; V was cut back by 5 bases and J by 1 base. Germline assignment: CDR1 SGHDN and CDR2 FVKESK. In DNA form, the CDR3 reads TGTGCCAGCAGCACGGGACAGATCCAAGAGACCCAGTACTTC. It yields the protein CASSTGQIQETQYF. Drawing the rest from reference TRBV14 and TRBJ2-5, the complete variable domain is EAGVTQFPSHSVIEKGQTVTLRCDPISGHDNLYWYRRVMGKEIKFLLHFVKESKQDESGMPNNRFLAERTGGTYSTLKVQPAELEDSGVYFCASSTGQIQETQYFGPGTRLLVL.

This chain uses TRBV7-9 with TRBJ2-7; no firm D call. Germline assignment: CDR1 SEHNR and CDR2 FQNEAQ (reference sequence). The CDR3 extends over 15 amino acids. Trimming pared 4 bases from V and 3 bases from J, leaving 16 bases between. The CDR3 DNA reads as TGTGCCAGCAGCTCGCTCGACAAATCCTTCTACGAGCAGTACGTC. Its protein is CASSSLDKSFYEQYV.

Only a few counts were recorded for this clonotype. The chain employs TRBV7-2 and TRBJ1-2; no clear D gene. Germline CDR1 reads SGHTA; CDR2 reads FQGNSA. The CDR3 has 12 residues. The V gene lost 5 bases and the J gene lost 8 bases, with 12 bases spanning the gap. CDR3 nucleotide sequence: TGTGCCAGCAGCCGAGGCTGGTGGGGCTACACCTTC. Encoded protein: CASSRGWWGYTF.

This CDR3 reads CASSLTRAGVGTEAFF. For the CDR3, the DNA is TGTGCCAGCAGCTTAACTCGAGCAGGGGTGGGAACTGAAGCTTTCTTT. V and J are TRBV7-2 and TRBJ1-1; D is possibly TRBD1 (6 bases). The V end was cut by 2 bases, the J end by 5 bases, with 18 bases between. This CDR3 comprises 16 residues. Germline V gene sequence: CDR1 SGHTA, CDR2 FQGNSA.

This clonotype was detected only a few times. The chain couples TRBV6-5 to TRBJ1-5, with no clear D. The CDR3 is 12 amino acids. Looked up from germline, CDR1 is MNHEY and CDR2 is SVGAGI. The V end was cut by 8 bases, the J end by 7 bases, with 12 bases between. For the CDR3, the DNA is TGTGCCAGCGGACGGGCGGGGCAGCCCCAGCATTTT. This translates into CASGRAGQPQHF.

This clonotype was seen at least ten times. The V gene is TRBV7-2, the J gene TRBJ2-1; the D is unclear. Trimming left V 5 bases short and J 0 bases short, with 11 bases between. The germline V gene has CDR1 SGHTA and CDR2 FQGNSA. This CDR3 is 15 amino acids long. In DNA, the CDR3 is TGTGCCAGCAGCGCGAGGCCGAGCTCCTACAATGAGCAGTTCTTC. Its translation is CASSARPSSYNEQFF.

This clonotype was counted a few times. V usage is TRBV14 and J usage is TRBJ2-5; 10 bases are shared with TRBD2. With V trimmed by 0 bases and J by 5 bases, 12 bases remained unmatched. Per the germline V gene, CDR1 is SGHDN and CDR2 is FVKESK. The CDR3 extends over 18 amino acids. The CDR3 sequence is CASSQDSPSSGRLETQYF. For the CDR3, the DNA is TGTGCCAGCAGCCAAGACTCCCCCTCTAGCGGGAGACTGGAGACCCAGTACTTC.

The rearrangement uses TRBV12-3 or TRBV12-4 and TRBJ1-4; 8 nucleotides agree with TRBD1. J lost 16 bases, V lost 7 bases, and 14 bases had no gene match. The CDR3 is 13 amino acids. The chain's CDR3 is CASTAALTGVTFF. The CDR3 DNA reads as TGTGCCAGCACCGCCGCCCTGACAGGGGTCACGTTTTTT.

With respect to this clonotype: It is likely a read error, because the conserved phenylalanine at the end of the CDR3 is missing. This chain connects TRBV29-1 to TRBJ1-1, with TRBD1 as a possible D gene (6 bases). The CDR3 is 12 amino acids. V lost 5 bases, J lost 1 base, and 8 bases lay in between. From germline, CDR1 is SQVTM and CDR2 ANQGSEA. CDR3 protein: CSVHRENTEAFL. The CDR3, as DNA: TGCAGCGTTCACAGGGAGAACACTGAAGCTTTCTTG.

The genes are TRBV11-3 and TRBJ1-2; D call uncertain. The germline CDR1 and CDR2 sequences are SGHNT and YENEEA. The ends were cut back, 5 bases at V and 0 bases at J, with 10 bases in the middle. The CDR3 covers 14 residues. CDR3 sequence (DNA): TGTGCCAGCAGCCTTGCACGAACTAACTATGGCTACACCTTC. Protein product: CASSLARTNYGYTF.

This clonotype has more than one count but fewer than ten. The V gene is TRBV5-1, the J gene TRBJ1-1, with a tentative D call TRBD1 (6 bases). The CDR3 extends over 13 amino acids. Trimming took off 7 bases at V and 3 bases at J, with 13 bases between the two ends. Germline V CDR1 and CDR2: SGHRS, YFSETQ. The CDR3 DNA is TGCGCCAGCGCGCAGGGGTCAGACACTGAAGCTTTCTTT. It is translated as CASAQGSDTEAFF.

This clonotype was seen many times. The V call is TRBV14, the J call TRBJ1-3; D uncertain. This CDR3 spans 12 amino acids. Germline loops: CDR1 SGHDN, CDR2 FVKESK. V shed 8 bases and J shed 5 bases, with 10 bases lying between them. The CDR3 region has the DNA TGTGCCAGCTCAACCGCGCGAAACACCATATATTTT. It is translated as CASSTARNTIYF.

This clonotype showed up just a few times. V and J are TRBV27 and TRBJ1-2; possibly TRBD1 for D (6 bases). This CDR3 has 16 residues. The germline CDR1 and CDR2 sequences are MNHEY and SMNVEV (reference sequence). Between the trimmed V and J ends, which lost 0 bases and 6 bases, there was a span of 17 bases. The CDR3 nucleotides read TGTGCCAGCAGTTTATCCGCCAATCCCGGGACACATGGCTACACCTTC. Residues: CASSLSANPGTHGYTF.

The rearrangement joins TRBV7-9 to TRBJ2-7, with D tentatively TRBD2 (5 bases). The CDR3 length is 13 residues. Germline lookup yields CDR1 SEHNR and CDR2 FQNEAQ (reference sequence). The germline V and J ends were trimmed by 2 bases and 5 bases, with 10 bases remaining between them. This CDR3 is CASSLSGNDEQYV. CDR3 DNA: TGTGCCAGCAGCTTATCGGGGAACGACGAGCAGTACGTC.

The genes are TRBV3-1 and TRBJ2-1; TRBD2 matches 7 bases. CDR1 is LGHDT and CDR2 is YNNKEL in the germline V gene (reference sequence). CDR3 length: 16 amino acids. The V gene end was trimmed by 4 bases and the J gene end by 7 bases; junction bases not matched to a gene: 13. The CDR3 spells CASSLSGKGIRNEQFF. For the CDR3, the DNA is TGTGCCAGCAGCCTAAGCGGGAAGGGAATTCGGAATGAGCAGTTCTTC.

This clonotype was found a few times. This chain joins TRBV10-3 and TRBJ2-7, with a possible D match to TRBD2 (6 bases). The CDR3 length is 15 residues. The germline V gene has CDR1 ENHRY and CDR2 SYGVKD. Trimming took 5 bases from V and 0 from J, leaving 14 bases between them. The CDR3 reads CAISPSDYRSYEQYV. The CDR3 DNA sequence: TGTGCCATCAGTCCATCGGACTACCGCTCCTACGAGCAGTACGTC.

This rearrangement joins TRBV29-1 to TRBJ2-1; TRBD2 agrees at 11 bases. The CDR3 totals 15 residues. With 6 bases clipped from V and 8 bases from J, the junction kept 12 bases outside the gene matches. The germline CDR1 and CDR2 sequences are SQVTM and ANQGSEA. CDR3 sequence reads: CSVVKLTSGIDEQFF. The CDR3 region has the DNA TGCAGCGTCGTAAAATTGACTAGCGGGATTGATGAGCAGTTCTTC.

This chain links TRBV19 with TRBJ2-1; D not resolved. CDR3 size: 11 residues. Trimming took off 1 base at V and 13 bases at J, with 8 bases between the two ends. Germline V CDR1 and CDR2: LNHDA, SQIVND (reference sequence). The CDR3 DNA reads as TGTGCCAGTAGTATAGCAGGAGCTCAGTTCTTC. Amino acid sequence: CASSIAGAQFF. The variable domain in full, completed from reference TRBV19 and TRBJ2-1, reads DGGITQSPKYLFRKEGQNVTLSCEQNLNHDAMYWYRQDPGQGLRLIYYSQIVNDFQKGDIAEGYSVSREKKESFPLTVTSAQKNPTAFYLCASSIAGAQFFGPGTRLTVL.